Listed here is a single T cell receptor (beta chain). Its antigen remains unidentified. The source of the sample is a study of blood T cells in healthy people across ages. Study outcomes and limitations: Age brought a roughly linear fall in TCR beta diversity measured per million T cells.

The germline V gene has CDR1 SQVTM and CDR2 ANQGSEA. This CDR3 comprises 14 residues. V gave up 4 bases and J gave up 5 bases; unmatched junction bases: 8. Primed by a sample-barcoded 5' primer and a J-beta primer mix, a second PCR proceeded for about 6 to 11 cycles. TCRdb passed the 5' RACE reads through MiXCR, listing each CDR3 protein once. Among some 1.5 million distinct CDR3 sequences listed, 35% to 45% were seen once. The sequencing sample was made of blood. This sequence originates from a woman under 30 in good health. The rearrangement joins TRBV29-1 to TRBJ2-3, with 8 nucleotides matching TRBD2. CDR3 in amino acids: CSVVPAGEEDTQYF. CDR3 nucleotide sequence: TGCAGCGTTGTGCCAGCGGGGGAAGAAGATACGCAGTATTTT.